The clone carrying this T cell receptor (beta chain) has a handful of counts. Its antigen is undetermined. This record comes from a study of OX40 agonist ivuxolimab in advanced cancers. Study background: One patient with hepatocellular carcinoma and two with cutaneous melanoma, three in all, had partial responses. Study-level results: There was clonal expansion of CD4+ and CD8+ blood T cells by week 6 at 0.1 to 3.0 mg/kg. In the expanded peripheral T cells, antigen specificity was never determined.

Clones were sequenced by immunoSEQ multiplex PCR, and TCRdb holds only the in-frame ones, with some missing. Of around 21,000 clones in the sample, about 79% are singletons; the top ten hold just over 30%. This CDR3 comprises 13 residues. After removal of 3 bases from V and 8 bases from J, the junction contained 4 bases not matched to a gene. In germline, CDR1 is GTSNPN, CDR2 SVGIG (reference sequence). The chain couples TRBV30 to TRBJ1-1; the match to TRBD1 covers 12 bases. Sequenced here: CD4+ or CD8+ T cells sorted from blood, sampled in a trial of the OX40 agonist ivuxolimab. The TCR comes from an adult with an advanced solid tumor such as melanoma, head and neck, liver or kidney cancer. CDR3 in amino acids: CAWSTGTGGEAFF. CDR3 nucleotide sequence: TGTGCCTGGAGCACCGGGACAGGGGGCGAAGCTTTCTTT.